These T cell receptor beta chains were read from a single sample in a study of T cell repertoires in cytomegalovirus infection. TCRdb independently ran MiXCR on the reads; one entry per CDR3 protein. The sample has about 530,000 distinct CDR3 sequences, more than 25% seen once; the top ten hold over 10%. What was sequenced was PBMCs. Receptors originate from a human donor in good health (CMV status not recorded). Some clones in this sample may be carry-over from other donors' samples. CDR3s include the opening cysteine and the closing phenylalanine or tryptophan. The D gene is left open where the match is weak. For some rows the clone size is stated as once, few or many, or as a class when expanded; others skip it.

>TRBJ1-2|.|TRBV14|.|14
CASSTLGREDGYTF
TGTGCCAGCAGCACCCTGGGCAGGGAGGATGGCTACACCTTC
>TRBJ2-2|TRBD2|TRBV6-2/TRBV6-3|.|18
CASSPLTSGRASTGELFF
TGTGCCAGCAGTCCTTTGACTAGCGGGAGGGCCTCGACCGGGGAGCTGTTTTTT
>TRBJ2-1|.|TRBV12-3/TRBV12-4|many|11
CASNTNGEQFF
TGTGCCAGCAATACTAATGGTGAGCAGTTCTTC
>TRBJ2-2|TRBD1|TRBV12-5|few|16
CASGTDRVSFTGELFF
TGTGCTAGTGGTACCGACAGGGTCTCGTTCACCGGGGAGCTGTTTTTT
>TRBJ2-1|TRBD2|TRBV12-3/TRBV12-4|few|16
CASTVTSGRAIYEQFF
TGTGCCAGCACCGTGACTAGCGGGAGGGCCATCTATGAGCAGTTCTTC
>TRBJ2-6|.|TRBV28|many|15
CASSLGESGANVLTF
TGTGCCAGCAGTTTAGGGGAGTCTGGGGCCAACGTCCTGACTTTC
>TRBJ2-5|.|TRBV7-9|.|14
CASSPPMNEETQYF
TGTGCCAGCAGCCCACCTATGAACGAAGAGACCCAGTACTTC
>TRBJ2-5|.|TRBV7-2|many|16
CASSLTGTSRGETQYF
TGTGCCAGCAGCTTAACGGGGACCAGCAGAGGGGAGACCCAGTACTTC
>TRBJ2-3|TRBD2|TRBV19|.|14
CASSLADFTDTQYF
TGTGCCAGTTCTCTAGCGGACTTCACAGATACGCAGTATTTT
>TRBJ2-2|TRBD2|TRBV10-2|.|18
CASTRTSGIRGGTGELFF
TGCGCCAGCACGAGGACTAGCGGGATTCGGGGGGGCACCGGGGAGCTGTTTTTT
>TRBJ2-7|.|TRBV4-2|many|15
CASSQVGVPSDEQYF
TGTGCCAGCAGCCAAGTCGGGGTGCCGAGCGACGAGCAGTACTTC
>TRBJ2-3|.|TRBV7-2|many|12
CASSFSGDTQYF
TGTGCCAGCAGCTTTAGCGGAGATACGCAGTATTTT
>TRBJ2-1|TRBD2|TRBV12-3/TRBV12-4|many|15
CASSTSGLAGLEQFF
TGTGCCAGCAGCACAAGCGGACTAGCGGGGCTTGAGCAGTTCTTC
>TRBJ2-3|TRBD2|TRBV11-2|few|18
CASSLALGLAGGTDTQYF
TGTGCCAGCAGCTTAGCCCTGGGACTAGCGGGAGGGACAGATACGCAGTATTTT
>TRBJ2-3|TRBD2|TRBV5-1|.|15
CASSFILAGSDTQYF
TGCGCCAGCAGCTTTATCCTAGCGGGATCAGATACGCAGTATTTT
>TRBJ2-1|.|TRBV7-9|many|15
CASSSRDTSYNEQFF
TGTGCCAGCAGCTCCCGGGACACCTCCTACAATGAGCAGTTCTTC
>TRBJ1-5|.|TRBV6-2/TRBV6-3|few|14
CASSYSARAQPQHF
TGTGCCAGCAGTTACTCGGCCAGGGCACAGCCCCAGCATTTT
>TRBJ1-5|TRBD1|TRBV7-2|few|19
CASSFRLFPQGDSNQPQHF
TGTGCCAGCAGCTTCCGCCTGTTCCCCCAGGGGGATAGCAATCAGCCCCAGCATTTT
>TRBJ1-6|.|TRBV6-5|.|18
CASSYGSHGSSYNSPLHF
TGTGCCAGCAGTTACGGTTCCCACGGGAGCTCCTATAATTCACCCCTCCACTTT
>TRBJ1-4|TRBD1|TRBV7-8|few|15
CASSPTGGQGEKLFF
TGTGCCAGCAGCCCGACCGGGGGACAGGGTGAAAAACTGTTTTTT
>TRBJ2-7|TRBD1|TRBV27|.|15
CASMDRDRDPYEQYF
TGTGCCAGCATGGACAGGGACAGGGACCCCTACGAGCAGTACTTC
>TRBJ1-2|.|TRBV18|.|15
CASSPLDRTSYGYTF
TGTGCCAGCTCACCACTGGACCGGACCTCCTATGGCTACACCTTC
>TRBJ1-6|TRBD1|TRBV20-1|.|14
CSASGQGGNSPLHF
TGCAGTGCTTCCGGACAGGGAGGAAATTCACCCCTCCACTTT
>TRBJ2-5|.|TRBV7-6|many|12
CASSRWKETQYF
TGTGCCAGCAGCCGCTGGAAGGAGACCCAGTACTTC
>TRBJ1-5|TRBD1|TRBV29-1|.|14
CSVADRASNQPQHF
TGCAGCGTTGCCGACAGGGCTAGCAATCAGCCCCAGCATTTT
>TRBJ2-1|.|TRBV10-3|.|14
CAISDGTKLNEQFF
TGTGCCATCAGTGATGGGACGAAGCTTAATGAGCAGTTCTTC
>TRBJ2-1|.|TRBV7-8|.|15
CASSPRPRELGGQFF
TGTGCCAGCAGCCCAAGGCCCAGGGAGCTAGGTGGGCAGTTCTTC
>TRBJ2-7|TRBD2|TRBV6-1|few|15
CASSKLAGGEYEQYF
TGTGCCAGCAGTAAACTAGCGGGAGGAGAATACGAGCAGTACTTC
>TRBJ2-5|.|TRBV7-2|many|15
CASSRDSGGGETQYF
TGTGCCAGCAGCCGCGACAGTGGGGGAGGCGAGACCCAGTACTTC